The 32 T cell receptor beta chains below were found in one sample sequenced in a study of cytomegalovirus exposure and HLA in healthy donors (TCRdb year 2017). Library preparation employed the immunoSEQ multiplex PCR assay. The multiplex PCR relied on a mix of 60 forward primers for TCR Vbeta segments and 13 reverse primers for TCR Jbeta segments. Sourced from immuneACCESS, this table was stored by TCRdb with only in-frame sequences that have V and J called. A share of the clones is absent; for the studies checked, an unresolved V gene accounts for under half, and the remainder has no known explanation. The sample table holds roughly 300,000 clones, of which just over 85% were seen once. The ten largest clones capture 4% of the sample. The specimen was PBMCs. The receptors here all came from a middle-aged man in good health and CMV-seropositive.

V gene TRBV7-9 combines with J gene TRBJ1-2, with 8 bases fitting TRBD1. Germline V gene lookup returns CDR1 SEHNR and CDR2 FQNEAQ (reference sequence). The J segment lost 6 bases and the V segment lost 4 bases, leaving 7 bases of the junction unmatched. The CDR3 loop spans 14 amino acids. Written as DNA, the CDR3 is TGTGCCAGCAGCTCCTACAGGGGGTTGGATGGCTACACCTTC. It yields the protein CASSSYRGLDGYTF. Filled out from reference TRBV7-9 and TRBJ1-2, the complete variable domain reads DTGVSQNPRHKITKRGQNVTFRCDPISEHNRLYWYRQTLGQGPEFLTYFQNEAQLEKSRLLSDRFSAERPKGSFSTLEIQRTEQGDSAMYLCASSSYRGLDGYTFGSGTRLTVV.

This clone was seen a handful of times. The gene calls are TRBV5-1 and TRBJ1-1; 9 bases are shared with TRBD1. This CDR3 has 15 residues. CDR1 and CDR2 from the germline V gene are SGHRS and YFSETQ. V trimming: 0 bases; J trimming: 12 bases; junction bases outside the gene matches: 12. The CDR3 nucleotides read TGCGCCAGCAGCTTGGATAGGACAGGGGAAATCCAAACTTTCTTT. It encodes CASSLDRTGEIQTFF.

V and J are TRBV6-5 and TRBJ1-2, with D possibly TRBD1 on 6 matching bases. The V end lost 8 bases, the J end lost 4 bases, and 20 bases lay between the germline ends. Germline V gives CDR1 MNHEY, CDR2 SVGAGI. This CDR3 contains 15 residues. The DNA of the CDR3 is TGTGCCAGCGGAGGGGGGGCAGGGTCGAGCTATGGCTACACCTTC. It specifies CASGGGAGSSYGYTF.

V gene TRBV21-1 combines with J gene TRBJ1-2; the table's D call, TRBD1, was not checked against the DNA. TRBV21-1 constitutes a pseudogene. The CDR3 consists of 12 residues. This CDR3 reads CASKSVDYGYTF. Here the CDR3 DNA reads TGTGCCAGCAAATCAGTCGACTATGGCTACACCTTC.

The genes are TRBV27 and TRBJ2-5; D is ambiguous. The CDR3 runs 13 residues. CDR1 and CDR2 from the germline V gene are MNHEY and SMNVEV (reference sequence). V was shortened by 3 bases and J by 1 base, with 6 bases between the two germline ends. The CDR3 reads CASSLESQETQYF. The CDR3 nucleotides read TGTGCCAGCAGTTTGGAGTCCCAAGAGACCCAGTACTTC.

The V and J genes are TRBV4-2 and TRBJ2-7, with 11 bases fitting TRBD2. In germline, CDR1 is LGHNA, CDR2 YNFKEQ. The J segment lost 2 bases and the V segment lost 6 bases, leaving 9 bases of the junction unmatched. The CDR3 is 16 residues long. CDR3 nucleotide sequence: TGTGCCAGCAGTCCCGAACTAGCGGGGGCTACCTACGAGCAGTACTTC. Protein: CASSPELAGATYEQYF.

This clone was observed a few times. Here the CDR3 DNA reads TGTGCCAGTAGGGCCGGGACTAGCGTGGTCGGGGAGCTGTTTTTT. Residues: CASRAGTSVVGELFF. This rearrangement joins TRBV19 to TRBJ2-2, with 10 bases that match TRBD2. J was trimmed by 7 bases and V by 6 bases; bases with no gene match: 8. Germline V gives CDR1 LNHDA, CDR2 SQIVND (reference sequence). The CDR3 runs to 15 residues.

The rearrangement links TRBV5-4 to TRBJ1-2, with no clear D. The CDR3 totals 16 residues. V was pared by 5 bases and J by 0 bases, with 17 bases between. Looked up from germline, CDR1 is SGHNT and CDR2 is YYREEE (reference sequence). The CDR3 nucleotides read TGTGCCAGCAGGCAGGTCTCATTCTCCACTAACTATGGCTACACCTTC. It translates to CASRQVSFSTNYGYTF.

The rearrangement uses TRBV25-1 and TRBJ2-3; TRBD1 might be the D (6 bases). The V end was cut by 2 bases, the J end by 0 bases, with 9 bases between. CDR3 size: 15 residues. Germline V gene data show CDR1 as MGHDK and CDR2 as SYGVNS. The CDR3 DNA follows: TGTGCCAGCAGTGAACCAGGACAGAGCACAGATACGCAGTATTTT. Its translation is CASSEPGQSTDTQYF.

This chain links TRBV5-1 with TRBJ1-3; 7 positions match TRBD1. The germline CDR1 and CDR2 sequences are SGHRS and YFSETQ. The CDR3 spans 15 residues. Trimming at V came to 2 bases and at J to 2 bases, leaving 4 bases not matched to a gene. The CDR3 region has the DNA TGCGCCAGCAGCTTACGTACAGGGGCTGGAAACACCATATATTTT. The encoded protein is CASSLRTGAGNTIYF.

The chain joins TRBV27 to TRBJ1-5; the match to TRBD1 covers 7 bases. CDR1 is MNHEY and CDR2 is SMNVEV in the germline V gene (reference sequence). V lost 2 bases, J lost 9 bases, and 10 bases stayed unmatched. The CDR3 runs to 15 residues. CDR3: CASSLGGTAGGPQHF. The DNA for the CDR3 is TGTGCCAGCAGTTTAGGCGGGACAGCCGGTGGGCCCCAGCATTTT.

This chain connects TRBV7-9 to TRBJ2-2, with 9 positions matching TRBD1. The CDR3 spans 19 residues. Germline-derived CDR1 and CDR2 are SEHNR and FQNEAQ (reference sequence). J lost 3 bases, V lost 4 bases, and 15 bases had no gene match. The CDR3 DNA sequence: TGTGCCAGCAGCTCTCCAAGCGTCTACCGGGACAGGGACACCGGGGAGCTGTTTTTT. This codes for CASSSPSVYRDRDTGELFF.

In this sample, this clone turned up many times. The genes are TRBV28 and TRBJ1-1; D is perhaps TRBD1 (6 bases). Germline V CDR1 and CDR2: MDHEN, SYDVKM. Trimming removed 2 bases from V and 11 bases from J, with 21 bases in between. CDR3 length: 15 amino acids. CDR3 region: CASSLGARGRGIAFF. CDR3 coding DNA: TGTGCCAGCAGTTTAGGGGCGAGGGGCAGGGGAATCGCTTTCTTT.

In DNA form, the CDR3 reads TGTGCCAGCAGTCACCTGTTGGGGGACAGGGGTACCTACGAGCAGTACTTC. Residues: CASSHLLGDRGTYEQYF. This chain links TRBV28 with TRBJ2-7; TRBD1 matches 10 bases. This CDR3 is 17 amino acids long. CDR1 MDHEN and CDR2 SYDVKM come from the germline V gene. J gave up 2 bases and V 5 bases, and 12 bases lay outside the gene matches.

About this clone itself: Other DNA sequences of this sample code for an identical CDR3. This rearrangement joins TRBV6-5 to TRBJ2-7, with 11 bases aligning to TRBD1. This CDR3 has 16 amino acids. Germline CDR1 MNHEY, CDR2 SVGAGI. V lost 0 bases to trimming and J lost 2 bases; unmatched junction nucleotides: 3. The DNA of the CDR3 is TGTGCCAGCAGTTACTCACGGACAGGGGGCCCCTACGAGCAGTACTTC. This translates into CASSYSRTGGPYEQYF.

The chain employs TRBV5-1 and TRBJ2-5; the match to TRBD2 covers 12 bases. The length of the CDR3 is 15 residues. V dropped 3 bases and J dropped 4; count of bases not matched to a gene: 4. From germline, CDR1 is SGHRS and CDR2 YFSETQ. CDR3 coding DNA: TGCGCCAGCAGCTCCCCGGGACTAGCGGGAGAGACCCAGTACTTC. Its translation: CASSSPGLAGETQYF.

This chain joins TRBV14 and TRBJ1-2; no clear D. The germline gives CDR1 SGHDN, CDR2 FVKESK. Trimming cost V 2 bases and J 2 bases, with 6 bases left between them. This CDR3 comprises 13 residues. The CDR3 spells CASSQSRNYGYTF. The CDR3 DNA follows: TGTGCCAGCAGCCAAAGCAGGAACTATGGCTACACCTTC.

The CDR3 sequence is CASSRGTQDTGELFF. The CDR3 coding sequence is TGTGCCAGCTCACGAGGGACACAGGACACCGGGGAGCTGTTTTTT. The chain recombines TRBV18 with TRBJ2-2; D possibly corresponds to TRBD1 (6 bases). The CDR3 length is 15 residues. The ends were cut back, 4 bases at V and 3 bases at J, with 12 bases in the middle. CDR1 is KGHSH, CDR2 LQKENI, per germline.

This chain connects TRBV30 to TRBJ2-1; the D gene is possibly TRBD1 (7 bases). Trimming removed 0 bases at V and 4 bases at J, with 16 bases between. The germline CDR1 and CDR2 sequences are GTSNPN and SVGIG (reference sequence). The CDR3 loop spans 16 amino acids. CDR3 sequence: CAWSVQGTGRYNEQFF. CDR3 sequence (DNA): TGTGCCTGGAGTGTACAGGGGACTGGGAGGTACAATGAGCAGTTCTTC. The complete variable domain, with remaining parts taken from reference TRBV30 and TRBJ2-1, reads SQTIHQWPATLVQPVGSPLSLECTVEGTSNPNLYWYRQAAGRGLQLLFYSVGIGQISSEVPQNLSASRPQDRQFILSSKKLLLSDSGFYLCAWSVQGTGRYNEQFFGPGTRLTVL.

This chain connects TRBV27 to TRBJ1-2; 8 bases fit TRBD1. This CDR3 region has 13 residues. J lost 4 bases, V lost 2 bases, and 0 bases had no gene match. From germline, CDR1 is MNHEY and CDR2 SMNVEV (reference sequence). CDR3 nucleotide sequence: TGTGCCAGCAGTTTAGGGACAGGCTATGGCTACACCTTC. Its protein product is CASSLGTGYGYTF.

CDR3 DNA sequence: TGTGCCTCTTCAGGGGGCCTGAACACTGAAGCTTTCTTT. Residues: CASSGGLNTEAFF. This rearrangement joins TRBV19 to TRBJ1-1; 8 bases are a match to TRBD1. The germline CDR1 and CDR2 sequences are LNHDA and SQIVND (reference sequence). CDR3 length: 13 amino acids. V gave up 11 bases and J gave up 0 bases; unmatched junction bases: 5. Together with reference TRBV19 and TRBJ1-1, the CDR3 gives the full variable domain: DGGITQSPKYLFRKEGQNVTLSCEQNLNHDAMYWYRQDPGQGLRLIYYSQIVNDFQKGDIAEGYSVSREKKESFPLTVTSAQKNPTAFYLCASSGGLNTEAFFGQGTRLTVV.

Only one count was recorded for this clone. The chain employs TRBV28 and TRBJ2-1, with 14 bases fitting TRBD2. Germline V CDR1 and CDR2: MDHEN, SYDVKM. The CDR3 has 14 residues. The junction had 4 bases not matched to a gene; V was cut back by 11 bases and J by 4 bases. CDR3 region: CAGGTSGSYNEQFF. The CDR3 DNA reads as TGTGCCGGGGGGACTAGCGGGAGTTACAATGAGCAGTTCTTC.

The count of this clone is one. This chain links TRBV28 with TRBJ1-1, with 8 bases that match TRBD1. J lost 3 bases, V lost 3 bases, and 6 bases had no gene match. CDR1 and CDR2 from the germline V gene are MDHEN and SYDVKM. CDR3 length: 15 residues. CDR3 sequence reads: CASSFPQGAYTEAFF. CDR3 DNA sequence: TGTGCCAGCAGTTTCCCCCAGGGGGCATACACTGAAGCTTTCTTT.

This clone was detected only a few times. The gene calls are TRBV5-1 and TRBJ1-5; possibly TRBD1 for D (6 bases). The V and J ends lost 0 bases and 4 bases respectively, with 8 bases between them. The CDR3 spans 14 residues. CDR1 is SGHRS and CDR2 is YFSETQ in the germline V gene. The CDR3 DNA reads as TGCGCCAGCAGCTTGGGCGACAGGAATCAGCCCCAGCATTTT. Residues: CASSLGDRNQPQHF.

The V and J genes are TRBV7-9 and TRBJ2-1, with 14 bases identical to TRBD2. The CDR3 runs to 16 residues. Looked up from germline, CDR1 is SEHNR and CDR2 is FQNEAQ (reference sequence). With V trimmed by 6 bases and J by 6 bases, 7 bases remained unmatched. CDR3 residues: CASSQPGLAGVNEQFF. The CDR3 DNA is TGTGCCAGCAGTCAACCGGGACTAGCGGGAGTCAATGAGCAGTTCTTC. The variable domain in full, completed from reference TRBV7-9 and TRBJ2-1, reads DTGVSQNPRHKITKRGQNVTFRCDPISEHNRLYWYRQTLGQGPEFLTYFQNEAQLEKSRLLSDRFSAERPKGSFSTLEIQRTEQGDSAMYLCASSQPGLAGVNEQFFGPGTRLTVL.

V is TRBV5-6 and J is TRBJ2-4; 7 bases fit TRBD1. The CDR3 length is 15 residues. Germline values: CDR1 SGHDT, CDR2 YYEEEE. Trimming took 3 bases from V and 8 from J; bases not matched to a gene: 11. This CDR3 reads CASSSWGTGVDIQYF. The CDR3 DNA is TGTGCCAGCAGCTCCTGGGGAACAGGGGTAGACATTCAGTACTTC.

The chain employs TRBV5-6 and TRBJ2-7, with D perhaps matching TRBD2 (6 bases). This CDR3 region has 15 residues. Trimming removed 0 bases from V and 1 base from J, with 11 bases in between. Germline lookup yields CDR1 SGHDT and CDR2 YYEEEE. The CDR3 sequence: CASSLGRGRSYEQYF. CDR3 nucleotides: TGTGCCAGCAGCTTGGGGCGGGGTCGATCCTACGAGCAGTACTTC.

The J gene is TRBJ1-1, the V gene TRBV18; 10 bases align to TRBD1. The CDR3 runs to 14 residues. CDR1 is KGHSH, CDR2 LQKENI, per germline. With V trimmed by 8 bases and J by 7 bases, 10 bases remained unmatched. The CDR3: CASTGQGEGREAFF. CDR3 nucleotides: TGTGCCAGCACCGGACAGGGGGAGGGCCGTGAAGCTTTCTTT.

This clone came up once. The chain combines TRBV11-2 with TRBJ2-1; TRBD2 is a possible D gene (6 bases). This CDR3 comprises 11 residues. The germline V and J ends were trimmed by 6 bases and 7 bases, with 7 bases remaining between them. The germline V gene has CDR1 SGHAT and CDR2 FQNNGV. DNA of the CDR3: TGTGCCAGCAGACGGGGGAATGAGCAGTTCTTC. This sequence encodes CASRRGNEQFF. Based on the CDR3 plus reference TRBV11-2 and TRBJ2-1, the full variable domain is EAGVAQSPRYKIIEKRQSVAFWCNPISGHATLYWYQQILGQGPKLLIQFQNNGVVDDSQLPKDRFSAERLKGVDSTLKIQPAKLEDSAVYLCASRRGNEQFFGPGTRLTVL.

This clone was seen only a few times. The chain links TRBV5-1 to TRBJ2-2; weak D call: TRBD1 (6 bases). There are 14 residues in the CDR3. Germline values: CDR1 SGHRS, CDR2 YFSETQ. The V and J ends lost 4 bases and 3 bases respectively, with 10 bases between them. CDR3 DNA: TGCGCCAGCAGCGTGCGGACAGACACCGGGGAGCTGTTTTTT. Translation: CASSVRTDTGELFF.

The chain recombines TRBV27 with TRBJ1-2; D call uncertain. This CDR3 region has 13 residues. Germline loops: CDR1 MNHEY, CDR2 SMNVEV (reference sequence). Trimming left V 2 bases short and J 4 bases short, with 8 bases between. The CDR3 region is CASSLGGRYGYTF. In nucleotides, the CDR3 is TGTGCCAGCAGTTTAGGAGGACGCTATGGCTACACCTTC.

The rearrangement joins TRBV7-9 to TRBJ2-3; possible D gene TRBD1, 6 bases. V shed 1 base and J shed 4 bases, with 9 bases lying between them. Germline V gene sequence: CDR1 SEHNR, CDR2 FQNEAQ (reference sequence). This CDR3 region has 14 residues. The DNA for the CDR3 is TGTGCCAGCAGCTTAGAAGGGGGAGCAGATACGCAGTATTTT. Amino acids: CASSLEGGADTQYF.